The T cell receptor (beta chain) described here comes from a study of persistence of HIV-infected CD4 T cells. Study results and caveats: Degenerate expanded CDR3beta sequences were enriched among CMV- and Gag-responding cells.

Losses at the gene ends were 4 bases for V and 2 bases for J; bases not matched to a gene: 10. Germline V lookup: CDR1 SGDLS, CDR2 YYNGEE. The CDR3 loop spans 16 amino acids. With respect to this clone: As yet, its antigen is unknown.

The immunoSEQ assay was version 4, run in survey mode. TCRdb keeps only in-frame clones here, not all; method: immunoSEQ multiplex PCR. The sample lists 40,000 to 55,000 clones; around 90% were seen once. Nonspecific anti-CD3/anti-CD28 bead stimulation represents the broad CD4+ T cell repertoire. Sorting selected CD4+ T cells upregulating both CD40 ligand and CD69. Material: CD4+ T cells sorted from PBMCs after roughly 18-hour stimulation, obtained from a patient who received antiretroviral therapy. The chain links TRBV9 to TRBJ2-3; 7 nucleotides line up with TRBD2. This TCR was recovered from an adult woman with HIV who was CMV-seropositive. The CDR3 DNA follows: TGTGCCAGCAGCTCACCAGCGGGATCAACCACAGATACGCAGTATTTT. Protein: CASSSPAGSTTDTQYF.